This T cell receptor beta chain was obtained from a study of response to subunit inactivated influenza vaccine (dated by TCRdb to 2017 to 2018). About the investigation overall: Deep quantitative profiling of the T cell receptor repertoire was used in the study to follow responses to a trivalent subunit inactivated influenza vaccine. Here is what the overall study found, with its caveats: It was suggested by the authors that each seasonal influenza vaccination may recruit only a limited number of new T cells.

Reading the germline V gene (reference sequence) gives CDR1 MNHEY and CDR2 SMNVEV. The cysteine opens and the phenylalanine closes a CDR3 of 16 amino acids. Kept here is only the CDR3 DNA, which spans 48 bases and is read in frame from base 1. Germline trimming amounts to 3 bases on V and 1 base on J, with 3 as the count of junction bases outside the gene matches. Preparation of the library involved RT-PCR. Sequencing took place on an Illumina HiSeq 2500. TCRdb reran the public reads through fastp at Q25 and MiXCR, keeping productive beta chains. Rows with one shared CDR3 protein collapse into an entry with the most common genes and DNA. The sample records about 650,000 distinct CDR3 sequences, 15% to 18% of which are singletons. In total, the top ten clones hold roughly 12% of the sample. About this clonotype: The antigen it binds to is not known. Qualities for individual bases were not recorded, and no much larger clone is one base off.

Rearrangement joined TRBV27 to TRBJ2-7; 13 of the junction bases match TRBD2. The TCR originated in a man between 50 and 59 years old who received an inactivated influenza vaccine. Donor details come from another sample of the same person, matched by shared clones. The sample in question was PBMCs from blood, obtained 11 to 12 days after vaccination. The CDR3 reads CASSFLGLAGSYEQYF. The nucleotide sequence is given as TGTGCCAGCAGTTTCCTGGGACTAGCGGGATCCTACGAGCAGTACTTC.